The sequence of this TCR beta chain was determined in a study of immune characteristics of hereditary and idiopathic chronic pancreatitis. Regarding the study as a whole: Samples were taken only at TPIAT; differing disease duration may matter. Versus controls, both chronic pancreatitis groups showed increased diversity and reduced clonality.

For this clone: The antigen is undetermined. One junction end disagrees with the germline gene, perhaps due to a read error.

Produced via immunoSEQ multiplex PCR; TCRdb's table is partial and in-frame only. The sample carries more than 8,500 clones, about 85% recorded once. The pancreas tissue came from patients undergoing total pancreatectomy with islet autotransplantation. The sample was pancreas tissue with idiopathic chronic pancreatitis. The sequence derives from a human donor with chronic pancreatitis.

The CDR3 DNA follows: TGTGCCAGCAGTCTATCCCAGGGTACTCCCCAGCATTTT. Protein: CASSLSQGTPQHF. This chain joins TRBV27 and TRBJ1-5; D perhaps matches TRBD1 (5 bases). The CDR3 contains 13 residues. CDR1 and CDR2 from the germline V gene are MNHEY and SMNVEV (reference sequence).